Following are 3 T cell receptor beta chains from one sample sequenced in a study of identical twins. TCRdb itself ran the 5' RACE reads through MiXCR, one entry per CDR3 protein. The table has roughly 700,000 distinct CDR3 sequences, more than 6.5% seen once. These data were likewise used in another study, on yellow fever vaccine responses in identical twins.

The sequencing input was PBMCs. The receptors shown here come from a woman between 18 and 29 years old in good health.

V is TRBV20-1 and J is TRBJ2-7; 14 nucleotides agree with TRBD2. This CDR3 comprises 14 residues. V lost 4 bases and J lost 5; bases outside the gene matches: 4. Germline V CDR1 and CDR2: DFQATT, SNEGSKA (reference sequence). CDR3 nucleotides: TGCAGTGCTAAGACTAGCGGGAGGGGGCACGAGCAGTACTTC. Amino acids: CSAKTSGRGHEQYF.

This clonotype was recorded at least ten times. The rearrangement joins TRBV7-6 to TRBJ1-5; 8 bases are a match to TRBD1. V was pared by 5 bases and J by 5 bases, with 11 bases of the junction left unmatched. The CDR3 sequence is 16 residues long. Germline CDR1 SGHVS, CDR2 FNYEAQ. CDR3 in DNA: TGTGCCAGCAGCGCCGGGACAGGTTCGTCCTATCAGCCCCAGCATTTT. Translating gives CASSAGTGSSYQPQHF.

There are many counts of this clonotype. The rearrangement joins TRBV28 to TRBJ2-1, with D possibly TRBD1 on 6 matching bases. In germline, CDR1 is MDHEN, CDR2 SYDVKM. The CDR3 totals 17 residues. The V and J ends lost 1 base and 1 base respectively, with 14 bases between them. DNA for the CDR3: TGTGCCAGCAGTTTATTCTCAGGGGCGCTTTCCTACAATGAGCAGTTCTTC. It is translated as CASSLFSGALSYNEQFF.